Below, 9 T cell receptor beta chains from the same sample are listed, as sequenced in a study of blood T cell repertoires in COVID-19. The assay was immunoSEQ multiplex PCR, and TCRdb's table has in-frame clones only and misses some. The sample records under 350,000 clones, approximately 86% being singletons. What was sequenced was PBMCs or T cells enriched from blood (not recorded which). The receptor source for this set is a woman aged 40 to 49 with acute COVID-19.

The rearrangement links TRBV15 to TRBJ1-5; TRBD1 aligns across 7 bases. Trimming cost V 7 bases and J 0 bases; bases outside gene matches: 15. This CDR3 region has 18 residues. In germline, CDR1 is LNHNV, CDR2 YYDKDF (reference sequence). CDR3 protein: CATTRGGQALYSNQPQHF. The CDR3 coding sequence is TGTGCCACCACAAGAGGCGGACAGGCCCTTTATAGCAATCAGCCCCAGCATTTT.

The rearrangement links TRBV28 to TRBJ2-7, with D possibly matching TRBD2 (5 bases). V was pared by 5 bases and J by 9 bases, with 17 bases between. The CDR3 contains 13 residues. CDR1 is MDHEN and CDR2 is SYDVKM in the germline V gene. CDR3 coding DNA: TGTGCCAGCAGTCTCAGGACTCCTCCCGCGCAGTACTTC. It is translated as CASSLRTPPAQYF.

This chain uses TRBV5-8 with TRBJ1-1; D is ambiguous. Between the trimmed V and J ends, which lost 5 bases and 0 bases, there was a span of 11 bases. The CDR3 spans 14 residues. Per germline, CDR1 SGHTS and CDR2 YDEGEE. The CDR3 is CASSSGLLNTEAFF. As DNA, the CDR3 is TGTGCCAGCAGTTCCGGACTTTTGAACACTGAAGCTTTCTTT.

The chain couples TRBV7-2 to TRBJ1-2; unclear D gene. There are 14 residues in the CDR3. The V and J ends lost 2 bases and 0 bases respectively, with 7 bases between them. The germline V gene encodes CDR1 SGHTA and CDR2 FQGNSA. CDR3 DNA sequence: TGTGCCAGCAGCTTACAGGACTCTAACTATGGCTACACCTTC. As protein: CASSLQDSNYGYTF.

The chain uses TRBV15 and TRBJ1-1, with a weak D call TRBD1 (5 bases). CDR1 is LNHNV and CDR2 is YYDKDF in the germline V gene (reference sequence). The CDR3 is 15 residues long. Trimming took off 2 bases at V and 0 bases at J, with 10 bases between the two ends. The CDR3, as DNA: TGTGCCACCAGCAGAAGTAAGGGGCTGAACACTGAAGCTTTCTTT. It codes for CATSRSKGLNTEAFF.

The V call is TRBV18, the J call TRBJ2-3, with D maybe TRBD1 (5 bases). The CDR3 totals 14 residues. Germline lookup yields CDR1 KGHSH and CDR2 LQKENI. Trimming took 4 bases from V and 0 from J, leaving 8 bases between them. The CDR3 bases are TGTGCCAGCTCACTCAGGGCTAGCACAGATACGCAGTATTTT. This sequence encodes CASSLRASTDTQYF. Drawing the rest from reference TRBV18 and TRBJ2-3, the complete variable domain is NAGVMQNPRHLVRRRGQEARLRCSPMKGHSHVYWYRQLPEEGLKFMVYLQKENIIDESGMPKERFSAEFPKEGPSILRIQQVVRGDSAAYFCASSLRASTDTQYFGPGTRLTVL.

This chain uses TRBV7-2 with TRBJ2-3, with 11 positions matching TRBD2. The trim removed 5 bases at V and 6 bases at J, leaving 4 bases unmatched. Germline V lookup: CDR1 SGHTA, CDR2 FQGNSA. CDR3 length: 14 residues. The CDR3 bases are TGTGCCAGCAGCCGGGGACTAGCGGTGGATACGCAGTATTTT. Encoded protein: CASSRGLAVDTQYF.

V is TRBV7-3 and J is TRBJ2-5, with D perhaps matching TRBD1 (5 bases). Germline V lookup: CDR1 SGHTA, CDR2 FQGTGA. The germline V and J ends were trimmed by 2 bases and 5 bases, with 15 bases remaining between them. The CDR3 runs 15 residues. CDR3 sequence: CASSLLGVKRETQYF. The CDR3 bases are TGTGCCAGCAGCTTATTAGGGGTCAAGAGGGAGACCCAGTACTTC. Based on the CDR3 plus reference TRBV7-3 and TRBJ2-5, the full variable domain is GAGVSQTPSNKVTEKGKYVELRCDPISGHTALYWYRQSLGQGPEFLIYFQGTGAADDSGLPNDRFFAVRPEGSVSTLKIQRTERGDSAVYLCASSLLGVKRETQYFGPGTRLLVL.

The chain combines TRBV25-1 with TRBJ2-5; a possible D gene is TRBD1 (6 bases). Trimming took 6 bases from V and 0 from J, leaving 17 bases between them. This CDR3 contains 16 residues. Germline V gene data show CDR1 as MGHDK and CDR2 as SYGVNS. CDR3 DNA: TGTGCCAGCAGAAGACAGGACTCTTGGTACCAAGAGACCCAGTACTTC. This encodes CASRRQDSWYQETQYF. The full variable domain, its missing parts supplied by reference TRBV25-1 and TRBJ2-5, is EADIYQTPRYLVIGTGKKITLECSQTMGHDKMYWYQQDPGMELHLIHYSYGVNSTEKGDLSSESTVSRIRTEHFPLTLESARPSHTSQYLCASRRQDSWYQETQYFGPGTRLLVL.